These 14 T cell receptor beta chains were sequenced from one sample in a study of T cells in Graves' hyperthyroidism and ophthalmopathy. RNA transcripts provided the source from which TCR beta CDR3 regions were amplified. A first-round RT-PCR of the TCR CDR3 used the HTBI primer set. TCRdb itself ran the multiplex PCR reads through MiXCR, one entry per CDR3 protein. The sample lists roughly 800,000 distinct CDR3 sequences, approximately 40% seen once, with approximately 8.7% in the top ten. Material for sequencing was blood. The receptors derive from a man between 18 and 29 years old with Graves' hyperthyroidism.

V is TRBV9 and J is TRBJ1-3; D is unclear. CDR1 SGDLS and CDR2 YYNGEE come from the germline V gene. Trimming removed 3 bases at V and 0 bases at J, with 10 bases between. The CDR3 runs to 15 residues. The CDR3 spells CASSAGRNSGNTIYF. CDR3 sequence (DNA): TGTGCCAGCAGCGCAGGCCGTAACTCTGGAAACACCATATATTTT.

This clonotype was seen at least ten times. This chain connects TRBV29-1 to TRBJ2-5; D unresolved. The length of the CDR3 is 11 residues. Germline V gene lookup returns CDR1 SQVTM and CDR2 ANQGSEA. Trimming pared 6 bases from V and 5 bases from J, leaving 10 bases between. The CDR3 bases are TGCAGCGTCTCCTCCATGGAGACCCAGTACTTC. Its protein is CSVSSMETQYF.

This clonotype has at least ten counts. V is TRBV19 and J is TRBJ1-2, with D unresolved. This CDR3 is 13 amino acids long. Trimming removed 7 bases from V and 4 bases from J, with 13 bases in between. The germline V gene encodes CDR1 LNHDA and CDR2 SQIVND (reference sequence). CDR3 sequence: CASTPRESYGYTF. In DNA, the CDR3 is TGTGCCAGTACCCCGAGGGAATCCTATGGCTACACCTTC.

This clonotype has ten or more counts. Mismatch with germline at one junction end may stem from a read error. The chain is built from TRBV4-1 and TRBJ2-7, with D perhaps TRBD2 (5 bases). The CDR3 contains 13 residues. Germline V gene lookup returns CDR1 MGHRA and CDR2 YSYEKL. CDR3 amino acids: CASSQDGGGEQYF. In DNA, the CDR3 is TGTGCCAGCAGCCAAGATGGCGGCGGGGAGCAGTACTTC.

About this clonotype: A much larger clone lies one base from this, so it may be a read error. The V and J genes are TRBV7-2 and TRBJ1-4, with D perhaps TRBD1 (5 bases). The germline V gene has CDR1 SGHTA and CDR2 FQGNSA. The V end lost 4 bases, the J end lost 13 bases, and 22 bases lay between the germline ends. The CDR3 consists of 15 residues. CDR3 sequence (DNA): TGTGCCAGCAGCTCCTCCGGGACTACGGATATAAGACTGTTTTTT. This gives the protein CASSSSGTTDIRLFF.

The count of this clonotype is one. A much larger clone lies one base from this, so it may be a read error. The chain employs TRBV7-2 and TRBJ2-7; D gene uncertain. Germline V lookup: CDR1 SGHTA, CDR2 FQGNSA. Trimming left V 1 base short and J 1 base short, with 14 bases between. The CDR3 is 16 residues long. CDR3 DNA sequence: TGTACCAGCAGCTTAGGGCCGCAGGAGACTTCCTACGAGCAGTACTTC. This encodes CTSSLGPQETSYEQYF.

This chain's CDR3 is CASSLIRSSNYGYTF. CDR3 sequence (DNA): TGTGCCAGCAGCTTAATCCGCTCTTCTAACTATGGCTACACCTTC. This chain links TRBV7-3 with TRBJ1-2; D unclear. The ends were cut back, 1 base at V and 0 bases at J, with 9 bases in the middle. Per germline, CDR1 SGHTA and CDR2 FQGTGA. This CDR3 has 15 amino acids.

This clonotype has a count of ten or more. J is TRBJ1-1 and V is TRBV9; D unresolved. CDR3 length: 15 residues. V was clipped by 2 bases and J by 0 bases, with 11 bases between them. The germline gives CDR1 SGDLS, CDR2 YYNGEE. This CDR3 reads CASSVLDGLNTEAFF. As DNA, the CDR3 is TGTGCCAGCAGCGTGCTGGACGGATTGAACACTGAAGCTTTCTTT.

This clonotype was found a few times. The V gene is TRBV20-1, the J gene TRBJ2-5; maybe TRBD2 (5 bases). CDR3 length: 14 amino acids. V was trimmed by 6 bases and J by 2 bases, leaving 16 bases between them. Germline V gene lookup returns CDR1 DFQATT and CDR2 SNEGSKA (reference sequence). CDR3 loop: CSANTERRQETQYF. The CDR3 DNA reads TGCAGTGCCAATACCGAGCGGCGACAAGAGACCCAGTACTTC.

On this clonotype: This may be a read error: a much more frequent sequence differs by one nucleotide. The chain combines TRBV10-2 with TRBJ2-5, with 10 bases that match TRBD2. Looked up from germline, CDR1 is WSHSY and CDR2 is SAAADI. V lost 5 bases, J lost 1 base, and 1 base stayed unmatched. The CDR3 runs 14 residues. CDR3 DNA sequence: TGCGCCAGCAGTAAGCGGGGGGGCCAAGAGACCCAGTACTTC. Translating it yields CASSKRGGQETQYF.

The V call is TRBV25-1, the J call TRBJ1-5; 10 bases agree with TRBD1. The CDR3 consists of 17 residues. In germline, CDR1 is MGHDK, CDR2 SYGVNS. The ends lost 8 bases at V and 4 bases at J; junction bases unmatched: 14. The CDR3 DNA reads as TGTGCCAGCGGAGACAGGGGGCGGGGGAATGGAAATCAGCCCCAGCATTTT. Amino acids: CASGDRGRGNGNQPQHF.

A word on this clonotype: This could be a read error, since a much larger clone is one nucleotide away. J is TRBJ2-7 and V is TRBV7-9; D is possibly TRBD2 (6 bases). Per the germline V gene, CDR1 is SEHNR and CDR2 is FQNEAQ (reference sequence). CDR3 length: 11 amino acids. The V gene lost 5 bases and the J gene lost 9 bases, with 11 bases spanning the gap. The chain's CDR3 is CASSPRDLQYF. The CDR3 nucleotides read TGTGCCAGCAGCCCTAGGGACTTGCAGTACTTC.

This chain joins TRBV9 and TRBJ1-4; 7 nucleotides agree with TRBD1. The CDR3 is 18 amino acids. V trimming: 5 bases; J trimming: 4 bases; junction bases outside the gene matches: 17. The germline V gene has CDR1 SGDLS and CDR2 YYNGEE. Here the CDR3 reads CASRWGQRGDKDNEKLFF. The CDR3 region has the DNA TGTGCCAGCAGGTGGGGACAGCGAGGGGACAAGGATAATGAAAAACTGTTTTTT.

This clonotype was counted many times. This chain uses TRBV7-2 with TRBJ2-5; 13 nucleotides match TRBD2. Per germline, CDR1 SGHTA and CDR2 FQGNSA. V lost 5 bases to trimming and J lost 1 base; unmatched junction nucleotides: 7. This CDR3 has 17 amino acids. CDR3 amino acids: CASSLRTSGSFQETQYF. As DNA, the CDR3 is TGTGCCAGCAGCCTTAGGACTAGCGGGAGTTTCCAAGAGACCCAGTACTTC. The full variable domain, in which reference TRBV7-2 and TRBJ2-5 provide the parts outside the CDR3, is GAGVSQSPSNKVTEKGKDVELRCDPISGHTALYWYRQSLGQGLEFLIYFQGNSAPDKSGLPSDRFSAERTGGSVSTLTIQRTQQEDSAVYLCASSLRTSGSFQETQYFGPGTRLLVL.